These 13 T cell receptor beta chains were all obtained from the same sample, sequenced in a study of long-term antiretroviral therapy in people with HIV. Version v3.0 of the immunoSEQ assay was performed at survey level. Produced via immunoSEQ multiplex PCR; TCRdb's table is partial and in-frame only. This table has 13,000 or so clones, roughly 80% appearing once. This material consisted of unsorted PBMCs, taken 1.3 years after starting antiretroviral therapy. Source of these receptors: a woman younger than 35 with HIV.

The CDR3 protein is CASSSRGTGELFF. In DNA, the CDR3 is TGTGCCAGCAGCTCCCGGGGCACCGGGGAGCTGTTTTTT. The chain carries TRBV13 and TRBJ2-2; D possibly corresponds to TRBD2 (5 bases). The ends were cut back, 4 bases at V and 4 bases at J, with 7 bases in the middle. CDR1 and CDR2 (germline): PRHDT, FYEKMQ (reference sequence). The CDR3 totals 13 residues.

The chain combines TRBV5-1 with TRBJ1-5; 8 bases align to TRBD1. CDR1 and CDR2 (germline): SGHRS, YFSETQ. CDR3 length equals 15 residues. V lost 0 bases, J lost 3 bases, and 2 bases stayed unmatched. The CDR3 loop is CASSLAGQVNQPQHF. The DNA for the CDR3 is TGCGCCAGCAGCTTGGCGGGACAGGTCAATCAGCCCCAGCATTTT.

J is TRBJ2-2 and V is TRBV7-9, with TRBD1 identical over 8 bases. CDR1 and CDR2 from the germline V gene are SEHNR and FQNEAQ (reference sequence). This CDR3 region has 14 residues. The V segment lost 5 bases and the J segment 9 bases; nucleotides outside the gene matches: 8. The chain's CDR3 is CASSMDRENRELFF. The CDR3 coding sequence is TGTGCCAGCAGCATGGACAGGGAAAACAGGGAGCTGTTTTTT.

The chain carries TRBV18 and TRBJ1-1; D is perhaps TRBD1 (5 bases). The germline V and J ends were trimmed by 1 base and 6 bases, with 9 bases remaining between them. The V gene's germline CDR1 is KGHSH and CDR2 LQKENI. This CDR3 is built from 13 residues. Written as DNA, the CDR3 is TGTGCCAGCTCACCACAGGGAGGGGCTGAAGCTTTCTTT. Amino acids: CASSPQGGAEAFF. Complete variable domain (other parts from reference TRBV18 and TRBJ1-1): NAGVMQNPRHLVRRRGQEARLRCSPMKGHSHVYWYRQLPEEGLKFMVYLQKENIIDESGMPKERFSAEFPKEGPSILRIQQVVRGDSAAYFCASSPQGGAEAFFGQGTRLTVV.

The sample holds a few counts of this clone. The V gene is TRBV30, the J gene TRBJ1-1; D gene ambiguous. Trimming stripped 3 bases from V and 0 bases from J, with 8 bases between. The CDR3 is 13 amino acids. Per the germline V gene, CDR1 is GTSNPN and CDR2 is SVGIG (reference sequence). This CDR3 reads CAWSVTLNTEAFF. DNA of the CDR3: TGTGCCTGGAGCGTTACATTGAACACTGAAGCTTTCTTT.

V usage is TRBV5-1 and J usage is TRBJ2-7; TRBD2 agrees at 7 bases. Germline CDR1 and CDR2: SGHRS and YFSETQ. The junction had 7 bases not matched to a gene; V was cut back by 0 bases and J by 4 bases. This CDR3 region has 15 residues. The CDR3 DNA is TGCGCCAGCAGCTTGGTCACCGGGGGGAGATACGAGCAGTACTTC. This sequence encodes CASSLVTGGRYEQYF.

This chain uses TRBV11-2 with TRBJ2-7; perhaps TRBD1 as D (5 bases). The germline gives CDR1 SGHAT, CDR2 FQNNGV. Deletions cut 0 bases from V and 2 bases from J, with 14 bases between. The CDR3 sequence is 16 residues long. CDR3 nucleotides: TGTGCCAGCAGCTTAGAAAATTCTCCAGGGCCCTACGAGCAGTACTTC. Encoded protein: CASSLENSPGPYEQYF.

V gene TRBV6-6 combines with J gene TRBJ1-2; unclear D gene. CDR3 length: 16 amino acids. Germline CDR1 and CDR2: MNHNY and SVGAGI (reference sequence). V lost 6 bases, J lost 4 bases, and 21 bases lay in between. Here the CDR3 DNA reads TGTGCCAGCAGCCGGGGAGAAAGGGCCCCAGCCTATGGCTACACCTTC. Its translation: CASSRGERAPAYGYTF.

This clone was recorded once. J is TRBJ1-6 and V is TRBV11-2; 9 nucleotides line up with TRBD1. Germline V lookup: CDR1 SGHAT, CDR2 FQNNGV. V lost 6 bases and J lost 7; bases outside the gene matches: 4. The CDR3 totals 14 residues. The CDR3 here is CASSFTGGNSPLHF. The CDR3 DNA sequence: TGTGCCAGCAGTTTTACAGGGGGCAATTCACCCCTCCACTTT.

This clone has a handful of counts. For the CDR3, the DNA is TGTGCCAGCAGCCCCTCATACGGGAGGAATCAGCCCCAGCATTTT. As protein: CASSPSYGRNQPQHF. The chain has TRBV7-2 and TRBJ1-5; the D is unclear. CDR1 and CDR2 (germline): SGHTA, FQGNSA. Trimming pared 5 bases from V and 4 bases from J, leaving 15 bases between. The CDR3 has 15 amino acids.

The genes are TRBV7-3 and TRBJ2-3; TRBD1 matches 7 bases. V lost 2 bases, J lost 1 base, and 6 bases stayed unmatched. Looked up from germline, CDR1 is SGHTA and CDR2 is FQGTGA. The CDR3 spans 16 residues. CDR3 DNA sequence: TGTGCCAGCAGCTTAGGCGCAACAGGGGGCACAGATACGCAGTATTTT. Translation gives CASSLGATGGTDTQYF. Supplemented by reference TRBV7-3 and TRBJ2-3, the full variable domain reads GAGVSQTPSNKVTEKGKYVELRCDPISGHTALYWYRQSLGQGPEFLIYFQGTGAADDSGLPNDRFFAVRPEGSVSTLKIQRTERGDSAVYLCASSLGATGGTDTQYFGPGTRLTVL.

This clone came up a few times. The chain uses TRBV9 and TRBJ2-7; the D is unclear. Germline CDR1 is SGDLS and CDR2 is YYNGEE. This CDR3 region has 15 residues. Trimming removed 2 bases at V and 3 bases at J, with 15 bases between. CDR3: CASSVSWAGVYEQYF. The CDR3 DNA follows: TGTGCCAGCAGCGTCTCATGGGCTGGGGTCTACGAGCAGTACTTC.

The J gene is TRBJ2-7, the V gene TRBV7-9; perhaps TRBD2 as D (6 bases). The V gene's germline CDR1 is SEHNR and CDR2 FQNEAQ (reference sequence). V lost 0 bases, J lost 4 bases, and 13 bases lay in between. This CDR3 has 15 amino acids. CDR3 DNA sequence: TGTGCCAGCAGCTTAGCGGCAGGAGGGGTTTACGAGCAGTACTTC. Its translation: CASSLAAGGVYEQYF.